What follows are 2 T cell receptor beta chains derived from one specimen sequenced in a study of T cell responses to AZD1222 COVID-19 vaccine. Generated by immunoSEQ multiplex PCR, the TCRdb table keeps only in-frame clones and is missing some. Here the sample spans nearly 110,000 clones, about 92% being singletons. This specimen consisted of peripheral blood, obtained 28 days after the second AZD1222 dose. These receptors were collected from an adult who received the AZD1222 COVID-19 vaccine.

The chain has TRBV9 and TRBJ2-3, with D uncertain. CDR1 SGDLS and CDR2 YYNGEE come from the germline V gene. The V and J ends lost 0 bases and 1 base respectively, with 9 bases between them. The CDR3 contains 15 residues. CDR3 residues: CASSVASGRTDTQYF. As DNA, the CDR3 is TGTGCCAGCAGCGTAGCTTCGGGTCGCACAGATACGCAGTATTTT.

The chain joins TRBV5-5 to TRBJ1-1; TRBD1 is a possible D gene (5 bases). V lost 3 bases to trimming and J lost 4 bases, with 13 bases between them. CDR3 size: 14 residues. CDR1 is SGHKS and CDR2 is YYEKEE in the germline V gene (reference sequence). CDR3 DNA: TGTGCCAGCAGCTCCGGGGGGTTGGGCACTGAAGCTTTCTTT. Its translation is CASSSGGLGTEAFF.